The 5 T cell receptor beta chains in this list originate from one sample, sequenced in a study of blood T cells in healthy people across ages. Sample-barcoded 5' priming and a J-beta primer mix drove a second PCR of roughly 7 to 11 cycles. TCRdb fed the 5' RACE reads into MiXCR, producing one record per CDR3 protein. Here the sample spans roughly 2 million distinct CDR3 sequences, 49% being singletons. The sample consisted of blood. All receptors come from a woman aged 40 to 55 in good health.

The genes are TRBV20-1 and TRBJ2-5; no firm D call. Germline CDR1 is DFQATT and CDR2 is SNEGSKA (reference sequence). This CDR3 region has 14 residues. The V gene lost 0 bases and the J gene lost 5 bases, with 13 bases spanning the gap. The CDR3 DNA follows: TGCAGTGCTAGAGATCCCGGGCTTGGTGAGACCCAGTACTTC. It encodes CSARDPGLGETQYF.

The chain combines TRBV11-2 with TRBJ2-4; D perhaps matches TRBD1 (6 bases). The J call may be in error: the DNA end matches TRBJ2-5 better. Germline loops: CDR1 SGHAT, CDR2 FQNNGV. The CDR3 consists of 17 residues. The DNA for the CDR3 is TGTGCCAGCAGCTTAGGGCTTTCGGCAGGGGCGATAGAGACCCAGTACTTC. Translation gives CASSLGLSAGAIETQYF.

The rearrangement joins TRBV29-1 to TRBJ1-2, with a weak D call TRBD1 (6 bases). The CDR3 totals 16 residues. Per germline, CDR1 SQVTM and CDR2 ANQGSEA. Trimming left V 4 bases short and J 7 bases short, with 25 bases between. The CDR3 sequence: CSVVGEQGRESSGYTF. The CDR3 DNA sequence: TGCAGCGTTGTGGGGGAACAGGGTAGAGAGTCCTCTGGCTACACCTTC.

Points on this clonotype: This clone may be a read error of a much larger clone one base away. The DNA for the CDR3 is TGTGCCAGCAGTTACGGCGGGACAGGGGGCTACGAGCAGTACTTC. Translated: CASSYGGTGGYEQYF. The chain links TRBV6-2 or TRBV6-3 to TRBJ2-7; 11 bases map to TRBD1. This CDR3 comprises 15 residues. The V and J ends lost 2 bases and 3 bases, in that order; junction bases with no gene match: 3. Per the germline V gene, CDR1 is MNHEY and CDR2 is SVGEGT.

This chain uses TRBV12-3 or TRBV12-4 with TRBJ2-2, with 9 positions matching TRBD1. The junction had 7 bases not matched to a gene; V was cut back by 6 bases and J by 5 bases. There are 15 residues in the CDR3. CDR3 protein: CASRPGTGKTGELFF. The CDR3 DNA reads as TGTGCCAGCAGACCCGGGACAGGGAAGACCGGGGAGCTGTTTTTT.